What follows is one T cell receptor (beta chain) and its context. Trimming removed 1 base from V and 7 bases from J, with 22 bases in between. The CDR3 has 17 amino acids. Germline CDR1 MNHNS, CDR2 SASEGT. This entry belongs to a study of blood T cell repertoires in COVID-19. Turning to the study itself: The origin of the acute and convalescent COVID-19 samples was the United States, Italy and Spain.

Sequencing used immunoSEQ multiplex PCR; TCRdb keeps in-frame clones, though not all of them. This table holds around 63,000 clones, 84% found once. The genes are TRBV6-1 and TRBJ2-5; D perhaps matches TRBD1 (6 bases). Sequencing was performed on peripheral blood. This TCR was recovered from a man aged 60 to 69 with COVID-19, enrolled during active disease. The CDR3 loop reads CASSEDVAGAPLRTQYF. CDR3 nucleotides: TGTGCCAGCAGTGAAGATGTGGCAGGGGCCCCTCTAAGGACCCAGTACTTC.